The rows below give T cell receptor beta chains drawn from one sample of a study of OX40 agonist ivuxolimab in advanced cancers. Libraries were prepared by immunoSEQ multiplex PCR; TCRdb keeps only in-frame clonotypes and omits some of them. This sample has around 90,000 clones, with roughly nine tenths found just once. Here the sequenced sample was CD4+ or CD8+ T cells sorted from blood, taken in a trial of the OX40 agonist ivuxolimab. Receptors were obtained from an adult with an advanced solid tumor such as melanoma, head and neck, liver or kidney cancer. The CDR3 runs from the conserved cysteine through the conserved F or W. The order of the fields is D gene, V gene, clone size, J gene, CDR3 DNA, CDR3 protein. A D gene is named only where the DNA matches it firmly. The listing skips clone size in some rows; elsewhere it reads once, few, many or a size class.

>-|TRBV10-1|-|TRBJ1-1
TGCGCCAGCAGTGAGGGGACCGCGGGGACTGAAGCTTTCTTT
CASSEGTAGTEAFF
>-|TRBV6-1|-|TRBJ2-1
TGTGCCGCGCGGAGTACGGCAGGAGGCAATGAGCAGTTCTTC
CAARSTAGGNEQFF
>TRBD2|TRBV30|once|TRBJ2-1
TGTGCCTGGGCCCGGGGACTAGCGGAGAGGGAGCAGTTCTTC
CAWARGLAEREQFF
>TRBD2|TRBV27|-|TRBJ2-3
TGTGCCAGCAGTTGGGACCTAAGCGGGACCGTAAAGTATTTT
CASSWDLSGTVKYF
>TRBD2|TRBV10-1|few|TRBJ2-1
TGCGCCAGCAGTGGAAGCCTAACTAGCGGGAGGTACAATGAGCAGTTCTTC
CASSGSLTSGRYNEQFF
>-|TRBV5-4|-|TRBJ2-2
TGTGCCAGCAGCTTGGGGGGACCCTACACCGGGGAGCTGTTTTTT
CASSLGGPYTGELFF
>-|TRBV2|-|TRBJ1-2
TGTGCCAGCAGGCAGGGAGGGGGTAACTATGGCTACACCTTC
CASRQGGGNYGYTF
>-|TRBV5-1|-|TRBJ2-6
TGCGCCAGCAGGAGCGTCATCTCTGGGGCCAACGTCCTGACTTTC
CASRSVISGANVLTF
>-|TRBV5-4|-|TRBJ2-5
TGTGCCAGCAGCTTGGGAATGGGTGGGACCCAGTACTTC
CASSLGMGGTQYF
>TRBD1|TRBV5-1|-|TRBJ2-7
TGCGCCAGCAGTCTTGGACAGGTCCCTTCCTACGAGCAGTACTTC
CASSLGQVPSYEQYF
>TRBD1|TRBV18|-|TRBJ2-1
TGTGCCAGCTCACCACCAGGGACAGTATACAATGAGCAGTTCTTC
CASSPPGTVYNEQFF
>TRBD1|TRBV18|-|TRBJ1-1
TGTGCCAGCTCACCCGGGACAGGGGGCTTCAATAAGGCTTTCTTT
CASSPGTGGFNKAFF
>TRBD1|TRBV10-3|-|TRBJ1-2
TGTGCCACGATGCTCGGGGGGGACAGGAACTATGGCTACACCTTC
CATMLGGDRNYGYTF
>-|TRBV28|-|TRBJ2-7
TGTGCCAGCAGTGGCCTCGGGGAATCCTCCTACGAGCAGTACTTC
CASSGLGESSYEQYF
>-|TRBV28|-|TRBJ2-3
TGTGCCAGCAGCTCCTCCGGGGATACGCAGTATTTT
CASSSSGDTQYF
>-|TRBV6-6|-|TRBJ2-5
TGTGCCAGCAGTCCCCGGGATCCTCAAGAGACCCAGTACTTC
CASSPRDPQETQYF
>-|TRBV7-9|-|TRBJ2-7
TGTGCCAGCAACAACGTCCCATCCTCCTACGAGCAGTACTTC
CASNNVPSSYEQYF
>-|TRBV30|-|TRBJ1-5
TGTGCCTGGAGTGTAGGTAGCAATCAGCCCCAGCATTTT
CAWSVGSNQPQHF
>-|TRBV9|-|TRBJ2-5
TGTGCCAGCAGCGTAGACCCGGTTCAAGAGACCCAGTACTTC
CASSVDPVQETQYF
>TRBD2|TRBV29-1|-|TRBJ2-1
TGCAGCGTCGGGACAGGGTATAGGACTAGCGGGACTGGTGAGCAGTTCTTC
CSVGTGYRTSGTGEQFF
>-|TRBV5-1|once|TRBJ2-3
TGCGCCAGCAGCTTGGCCGTCGGGTTCTCAGATACGCAGTATTTT
CASSLAVGFSDTQYF
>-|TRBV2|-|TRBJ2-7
TGTGCCAGCAGTGCCTACGAGCAGTACTTC
CASSAYEQYF
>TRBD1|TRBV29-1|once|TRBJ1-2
TGCAGCATTCAGGGACAGGGTTACTATGGCTACACCTTC
CSIQGQGYYGYTF
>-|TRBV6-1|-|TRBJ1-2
TGTGCCAGCAGTGAAGCGGCGCAGGGAAGGAATGGCTACACCTTC
CASSEAAQGRNGYTF
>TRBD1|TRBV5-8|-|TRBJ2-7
TGTGCCAGCAGCTTGGGGACAGGGGGTGATGTGGACGAGCAGTACTTC
CASSLGTGGDVDEQYF
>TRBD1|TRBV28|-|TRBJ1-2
TGTGCCAGCAGTTCACCGGGGACAGGGGGCGAGAACTATGGCTACACCTTC
CASSSPGTGGENYGYTF
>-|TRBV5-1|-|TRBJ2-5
TGCGCCAGCAGCTTGCAGGGGCCGGAGACCCAGTACTTC
CASSLQGPETQYF
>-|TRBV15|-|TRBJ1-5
TGTGCCACCAGCGCCGGGACTCAGCCCCAGCATTTT
CATSAGTQPQHF
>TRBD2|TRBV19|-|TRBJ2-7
TGTGCCAGTAGTATAGCTAGCGGGAGCTACGAGCAGTACTTC
CASSIASGSYEQYF
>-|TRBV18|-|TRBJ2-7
TGTGCCAGCTCACCGTTGGGTCCTCCGACTCACGAGCAGTACTTC
CASSPLGPPTHEQYF
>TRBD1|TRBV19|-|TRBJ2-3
TGTGCCAGTAGCCGGACAGGGGCGAGCACAGATACGCAGTATTTT
CASSRTGASTDTQYF
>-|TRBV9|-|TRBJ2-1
TGTGCCAGCAGCGTATATGATGAGCAGTTCTTC
CASSVYDEQFF
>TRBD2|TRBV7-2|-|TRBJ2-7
TGTGCCAGCAGCTTAGAGGGACTAGCGCTACCCTTTTACGAGCAGTACTTC
CASSLEGLALPFYEQYF
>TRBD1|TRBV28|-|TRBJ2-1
TGTGCCAGCAGCGAGACAGGGTATAAAGAGAATGAGCAGTTCTTC
CASSETGYKENEQFF
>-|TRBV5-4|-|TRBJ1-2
TGTGCCAGCAGCTGGGCCCGGGGAGCTAACTATGGCTACACCTTC
CASSWARGANYGYTF
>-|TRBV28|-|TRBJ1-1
TGTGCCAGCAGTTTATGGGCAGTACCTGAAGCTTTCTTT
CASSLWAVPEAFF